The 12 T cell receptor beta chains below all came from one sample that was sequenced in a study of tumor-infiltrating lymphocytes in primary liver carcinoma. From approximately 500 ng total RNA, TCR beta cDNA was generated with a primer in the constant region. Generation of the TCR beta libraries relied on three nested multiplex PCR rounds using slightly modified ARM-PCR. Each of the first two PCR rounds ran approximately 10 cycles with TRBV1-TRBV30 forward and C-beta reverse primers. A single record per CDR3 protein comes from TCRdb applying MiXCR to the multiplex PCR reads. The sample shows about 30,000 distinct CDR3 sequences, 71% of them seen only once. The study co-extracted DNA and RNA from 20-30 mg of unsorted bulk tissue. The sample was liver tumor tissue from sampling region 3. Subset given: tumor region T3, left-lateral pole. Source of these receptors: a woman younger than 45 with primary liver carcinoma and hepatitis B virus infection.

Notes on this clonotype: At one boundary the junction diverges from the germline segment, which might be a read error. The rearrangement uses TRBV29-1 and TRBJ2-5, with D possibly called TRBD1 or TRBD2 (5 bases each). The CDR3 contains 16 residues. Germline V gives CDR1 SQVTM, CDR2 ANQGSEA. The DNA of the CDR3 is TGCAGCGCTGAAGCCTCCCGGTTAGGGGACCAAGAGACCCAATACTTC. This codes for CSAEASRLGDQETQYF.

As regards this clonotype: This could be a read error, since a much larger clone is one nucleotide away. The rearrangement links TRBV11-3 to TRBJ2-1; D may be TRBD2 (5 bases). The CDR3 is made up of 15 amino acids. In germline, CDR1 is SGHNT, CDR2 YENEEA. CDR3 in amino acids: CTNSPRGSRNNGQFF. Here the CDR3 DNA reads TGTACCAACAGCCCTCGGGGTAGCAGGAACAATGGGCAGTTCTTC.

This clonotype was found many times. Relative to the germline gene, one junction end is altered; a read error may explain this. The J gene is TRBJ2-1, the V gene TRBV11-2; a weak D match, TRBD1 (6 bases). The CDR3 is 15 residues long. Germline V CDR1 and CDR2: SGHAT, FQNNGV. This CDR3 is CASSLGGGSNNEQFF. In DNA, the CDR3 is TGTGCCAGCAGCTTAGGTGGGGGCTCCAACAATGAGCAGTTCTTC.

This chain uses TRBV12-3 or TRBV12-4 with TRBJ2-7, with D perhaps matching TRBD2 (6 bases). The CDR3 extends over 13 amino acids. V lost 8 bases and J lost 0, with 11 bases in between. The CDR3 DNA is TGTGCCAGCGCGCTCGGGAGCTCCTACGAGCAGTACTTC. Translating gives CASALGSSYEQYF.

This clonotype was recorded many times. The chain is built from TRBV7-2 and TRBJ2-3; D not certain. Germline CDR1 and CDR2: SGHTA and FQGNSA. Trimming removed 2 bases from V and 5 bases from J, with 11 bases in between. The CDR3 extends over 14 amino acids. CDR3 in amino acids: CASSLSGRIDTQYF. In nucleotides, the CDR3 is TGTGCCAGCAGCTTATCAGGACGGATAGATACGCAGTATTTT.

This chain joins TRBV5-4 and TRBJ2-3; D possibly corresponds to TRBD1 (5 bases). This CDR3 has 17 residues. Germline V gives CDR1 SGHNT, CDR2 YYREEE (reference sequence). Trimming cost V 9 bases and J 2 bases, with 25 bases left between them. The CDR3: CAKCVDGHPPPTDTQYF. The CDR3 DNA reads TGTGCCAAGTGCGTAGACGGACACCCTCCACCCACAGATACGCAGTATTTT.

About this clonotype: This sequence may be a read error, since a much larger clone differs from it by one base. The chain has TRBV29-1 and TRBJ2-2, with 8 bases lining up with TRBD2. The CDR3 is made up of 15 amino acids. The germline V gene encodes CDR1 SQVTM and CDR2 ANQGSEA. V trimming: 8 bases; J trimming: 2 bases; junction bases outside the gene matches: 10. This CDR3 is CSIVTGTRNTGELFF. CDR3 nucleotides: TGCAGCATCGTAACCGGGACTAGAAACACCGGGGAGCTGTTTTTT.

The CDR3 protein is CAWRGRGGPEAFF. The CDR3 region has the DNA TGTGCCTGGAGAGGGAGGGGGGGCCCTGAAGCTTTCTTT. The chain is built from TRBV30 and TRBJ1-1; possibly TRBD1 for D (6 bases). CDR1 is GTSNPN and CDR2 is SVGIG in the germline V gene (reference sequence). Trimming took off 3 bases at V and 6 bases at J, with 14 bases between the two ends. The CDR3 is 13 amino acids.

This clonotype was counted at least ten times. This sequence joins TRBV6-2 or TRBV6-3 and TRBJ2-5; a weak D match, TRBD2 (5 bases). Deletions cut 2 bases from V and 1 base from J, with 8 bases between. The CDR3 sequence is 14 residues long. CDR1 and CDR2 from the germline V gene are MNHEY and SVGEGT. The CDR3 DNA reads as TGTGCCAGCAGTTACAGCGGCCCCCAAGAGACCCAGTACTTC. Encoded protein: CASSYSGPQETQYF.

The genes are TRBV6-2 or TRBV6-3 and TRBJ1-5, with TRBD1 as a possible D gene (5 bases). There are 15 residues in the CDR3. The germline V and J ends were trimmed by 5 bases and 16 bases, with 27 bases remaining between them. CDR1 and CDR2 from the germline V gene are MNHEY and SVGEGT. CDR3 DNA sequence: TGTGCCAGCAGTATAGACAGTTTTGGTAATCGGCCTCAACATTTT. Its translation is CASSIDSFGNRPQHF.

In DNA, the CDR3 is TGTGCCAGCAGCTTCACGGGTTACGGGCAATACTTC. This codes for CASSFTGYGQYF. The rearrangement uses TRBV11-1 and TRBJ2-7; unclear D gene. The CDR3 totals 12 residues. V was trimmed by 3 bases and J by 13 bases, leaving 16 bases between them. Germline CDR1 and CDR2: SGHAT and FQDESV (reference sequence).

With respect to this clonotype: A much larger clone differs from this one at a single base, so this may be a read error. V gene TRBV7-2 combines with J gene TRBJ2-3; TRBD2 matches at 8 bases. V dropped 0 bases and J dropped 3; count of bases not matched to a gene: 14. There are 19 residues in the CDR3. Germline loops: CDR1 SGHTA, CDR2 FQGNSA. CDR3 sequence (DNA): TGTGCCAGCAGCTTAGCGCCCCCGGGACTAGTGGGAGTGACAGATACGCAGTATTTT. This sequence encodes CASSLAPPGLVGVTDTQYF.